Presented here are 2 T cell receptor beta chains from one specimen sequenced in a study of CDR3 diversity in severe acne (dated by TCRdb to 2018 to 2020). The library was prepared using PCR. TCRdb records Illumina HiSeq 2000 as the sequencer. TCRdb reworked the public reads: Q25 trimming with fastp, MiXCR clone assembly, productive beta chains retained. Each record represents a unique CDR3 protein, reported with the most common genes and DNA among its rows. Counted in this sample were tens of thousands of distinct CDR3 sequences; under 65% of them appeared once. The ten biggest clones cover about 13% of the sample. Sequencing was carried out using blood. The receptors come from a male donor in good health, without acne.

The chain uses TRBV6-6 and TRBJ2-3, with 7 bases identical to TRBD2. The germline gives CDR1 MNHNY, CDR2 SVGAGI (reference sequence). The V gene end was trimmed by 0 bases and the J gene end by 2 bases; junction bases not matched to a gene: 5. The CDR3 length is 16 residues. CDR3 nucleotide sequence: TGTGCCAGCAGTTACTCCACAGCGGGAATCACAGATACGCAGTATTTT. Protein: CASSYSTAGITDTQYF.

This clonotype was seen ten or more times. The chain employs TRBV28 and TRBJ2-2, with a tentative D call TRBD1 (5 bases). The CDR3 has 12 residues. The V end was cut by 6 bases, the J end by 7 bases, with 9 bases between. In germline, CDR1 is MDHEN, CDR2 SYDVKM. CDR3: CASSVQGGELFF. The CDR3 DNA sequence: TGTGCCAGCAGCGTTCAGGGCGGGGAGCTGTTTTTT.